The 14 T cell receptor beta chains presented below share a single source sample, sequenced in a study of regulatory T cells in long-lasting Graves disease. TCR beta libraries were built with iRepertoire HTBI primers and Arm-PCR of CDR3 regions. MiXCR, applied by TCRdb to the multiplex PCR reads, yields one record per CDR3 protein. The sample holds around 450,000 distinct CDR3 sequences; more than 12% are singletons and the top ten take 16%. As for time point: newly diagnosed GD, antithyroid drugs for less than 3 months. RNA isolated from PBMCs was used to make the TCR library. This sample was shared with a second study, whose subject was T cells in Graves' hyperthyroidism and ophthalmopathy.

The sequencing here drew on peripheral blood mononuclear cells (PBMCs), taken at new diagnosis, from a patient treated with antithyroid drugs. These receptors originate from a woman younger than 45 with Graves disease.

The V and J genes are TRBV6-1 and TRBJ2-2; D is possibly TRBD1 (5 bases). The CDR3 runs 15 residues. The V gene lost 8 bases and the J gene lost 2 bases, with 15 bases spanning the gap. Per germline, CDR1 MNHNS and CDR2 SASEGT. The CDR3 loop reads CASLRWGRNTGELFF. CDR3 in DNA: TGTGCCAGCCTCAGGTGGGGCAGAAACACCGGGGAGCTGTTTTTT.

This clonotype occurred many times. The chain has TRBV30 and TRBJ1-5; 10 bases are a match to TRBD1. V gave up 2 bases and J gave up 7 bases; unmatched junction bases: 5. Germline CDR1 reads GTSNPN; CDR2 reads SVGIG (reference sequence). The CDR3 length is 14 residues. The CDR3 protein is CAWSTGTGEQPQHF. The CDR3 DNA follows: TGTGCCTGGAGTACCGGGACAGGGGAACAGCCCCAGCATTTT.

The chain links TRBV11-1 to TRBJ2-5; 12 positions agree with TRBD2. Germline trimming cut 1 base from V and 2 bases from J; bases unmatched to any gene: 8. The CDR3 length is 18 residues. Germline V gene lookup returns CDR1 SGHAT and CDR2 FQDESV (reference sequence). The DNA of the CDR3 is TGTGCCAGCAGCTTAGTGGGACCGACTAGCGGGAGTCAAGAGACCCAGTACTTC. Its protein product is CASSLVGPTSGSQETQYF. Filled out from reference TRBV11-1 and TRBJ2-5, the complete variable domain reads EAEVAQSPRYKITEKSQAVAFWCDPISGHATLYWYRQILGQGPELLVQFQDESVVDDSQLPKDRFSAERLKGVDSTLKIQPAELGDSAMYLCASSLVGPTSGSQETQYFGPGTRLLVL.

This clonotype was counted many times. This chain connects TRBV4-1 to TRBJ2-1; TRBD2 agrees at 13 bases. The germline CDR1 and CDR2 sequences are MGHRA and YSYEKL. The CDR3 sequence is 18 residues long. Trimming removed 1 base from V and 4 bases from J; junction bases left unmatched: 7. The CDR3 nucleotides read TGCGCCAGCAGCCAAGTTCGACTAGCGGGAGGACCTTACAATGAGCAGTTCTTC. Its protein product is CASSQVRLAGGPYNEQFF.

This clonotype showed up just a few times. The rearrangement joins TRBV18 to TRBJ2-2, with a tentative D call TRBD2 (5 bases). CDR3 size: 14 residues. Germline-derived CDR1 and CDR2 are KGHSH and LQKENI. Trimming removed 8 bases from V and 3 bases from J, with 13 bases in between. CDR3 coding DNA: TGTGCCAGCCCCGTAGGGAGTGACACCGGGGAGCTGTTTTTT. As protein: CASPVGSDTGELFF.

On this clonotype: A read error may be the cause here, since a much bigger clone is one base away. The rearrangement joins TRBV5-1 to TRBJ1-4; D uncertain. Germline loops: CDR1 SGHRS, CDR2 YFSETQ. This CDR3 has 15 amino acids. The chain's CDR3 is CASSMEARRDERLFF. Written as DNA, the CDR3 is TGCGCCAGCAGCATGGAAGCTCGAAGAGATGAAAGACTGTTTTTT.

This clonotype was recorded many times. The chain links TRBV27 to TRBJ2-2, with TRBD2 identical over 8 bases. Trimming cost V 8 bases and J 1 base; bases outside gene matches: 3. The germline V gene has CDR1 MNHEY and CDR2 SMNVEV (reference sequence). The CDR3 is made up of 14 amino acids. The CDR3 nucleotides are TGTGCCAGCCATACTAGCGGGAACACCGGGGAGCTGTTTTTT. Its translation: CASHTSGNTGELFF.

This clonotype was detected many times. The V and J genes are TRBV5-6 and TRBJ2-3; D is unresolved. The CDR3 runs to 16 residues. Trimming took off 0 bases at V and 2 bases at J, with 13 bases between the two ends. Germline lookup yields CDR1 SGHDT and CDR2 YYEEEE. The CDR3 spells CASSLGNRADTDTQYF. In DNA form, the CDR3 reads TGTGCCAGCAGCTTGGGAAATCGGGCTGACACAGATACGCAGTATTTT.

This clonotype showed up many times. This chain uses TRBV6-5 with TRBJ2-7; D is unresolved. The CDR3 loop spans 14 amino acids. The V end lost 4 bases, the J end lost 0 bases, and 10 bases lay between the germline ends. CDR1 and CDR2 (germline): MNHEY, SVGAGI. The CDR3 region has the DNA TGTGCCAGCAGTTCCACCCCGAGCTCCTACGAGCAGTACTTC. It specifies CASSSTPSSYEQYF.

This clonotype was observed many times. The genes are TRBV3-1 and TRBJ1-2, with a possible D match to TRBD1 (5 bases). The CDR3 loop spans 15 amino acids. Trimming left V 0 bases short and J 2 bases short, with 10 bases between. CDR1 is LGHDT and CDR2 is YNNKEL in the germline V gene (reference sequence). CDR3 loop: CASSQERGINYGYTF. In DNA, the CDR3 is TGTGCCAGCAGCCAAGAGCGGGGGATCAACTATGGCTACACCTTC.

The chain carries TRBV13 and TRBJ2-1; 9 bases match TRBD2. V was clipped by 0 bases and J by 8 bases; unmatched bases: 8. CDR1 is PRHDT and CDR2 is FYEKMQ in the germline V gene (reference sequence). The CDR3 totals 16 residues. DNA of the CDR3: TGTGCCAGCAGCTTAGGCTCTAGCGGGAAATTGTATGAGCAGTTCTTC. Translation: CASSLGSSGKLYEQFF. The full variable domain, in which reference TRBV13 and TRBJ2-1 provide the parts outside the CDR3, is AAGVIQSPRHLIKEKRETATLKCYPIPRHDTVYWYQQGPGQDPQFLISFYEKMQSDKGSIPDRFSAQQFSDYHSELNMSSLELGDSALYFCASSLGSSGKLYEQFFGPGTRLTVL.

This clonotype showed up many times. In DNA, the CDR3 is TGTGCCAGCAGTTACTCCTTCGGGTCTGGGGCCAACGTCCTGACTTTC. It yields the protein CASSYSFGSGANVLTF. The V and J genes are TRBV6-5 and TRBJ2-6; D remains ambiguous. Germline lookup yields CDR1 MNHEY and CDR2 SVGAGI. The CDR3 covers 16 residues. V lost 0 bases and J lost 1, with 7 bases in between.

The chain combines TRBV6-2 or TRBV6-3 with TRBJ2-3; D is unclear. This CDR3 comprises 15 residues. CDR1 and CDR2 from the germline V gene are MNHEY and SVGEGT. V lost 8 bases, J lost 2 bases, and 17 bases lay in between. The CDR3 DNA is TGTGCCAGCGGAATCGTGGTGGGGAACACAGATACGCAGTATTTT. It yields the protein CASGIVVGNTDTQYF.

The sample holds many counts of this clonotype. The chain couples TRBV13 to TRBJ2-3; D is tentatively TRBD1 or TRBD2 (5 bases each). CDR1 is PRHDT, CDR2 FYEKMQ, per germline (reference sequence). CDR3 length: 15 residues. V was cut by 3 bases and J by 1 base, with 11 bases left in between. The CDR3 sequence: CASSFRGPRTDTQYF. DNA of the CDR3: TGTGCCAGCAGCTTTAGGGGACCGCGCACAGATACGCAGTATTTT.